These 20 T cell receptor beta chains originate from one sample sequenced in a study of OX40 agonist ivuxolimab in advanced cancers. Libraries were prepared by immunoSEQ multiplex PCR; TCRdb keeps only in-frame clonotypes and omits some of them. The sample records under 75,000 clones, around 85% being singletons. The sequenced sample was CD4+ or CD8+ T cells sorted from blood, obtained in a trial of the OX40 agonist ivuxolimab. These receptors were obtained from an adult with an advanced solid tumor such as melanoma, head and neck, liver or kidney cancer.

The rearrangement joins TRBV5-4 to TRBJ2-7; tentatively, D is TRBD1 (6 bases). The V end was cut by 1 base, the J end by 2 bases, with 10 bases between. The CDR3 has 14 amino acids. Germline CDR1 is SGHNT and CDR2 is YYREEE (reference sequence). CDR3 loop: CASSLLQGTYEQYF. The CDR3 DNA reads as TGTGCCAGCAGCTTGTTACAGGGCACCTACGAGCAGTACTTC.

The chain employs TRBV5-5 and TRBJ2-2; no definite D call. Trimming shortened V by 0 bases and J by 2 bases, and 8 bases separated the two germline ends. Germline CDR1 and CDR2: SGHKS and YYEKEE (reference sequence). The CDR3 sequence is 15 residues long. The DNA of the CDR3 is TGTGCCAGCAGCTTGGAAGGGCAAAACACCGGGGAGCTGTTTTTT. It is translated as CASSLEGQNTGELFF.

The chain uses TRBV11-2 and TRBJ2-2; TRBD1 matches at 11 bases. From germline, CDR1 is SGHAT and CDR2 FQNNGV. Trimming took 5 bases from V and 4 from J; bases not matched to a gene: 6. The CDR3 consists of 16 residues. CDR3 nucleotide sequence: TGTGCCAGCAGCCGAGGACAGGGGGCGACCACCGGGGAGCTGTTTTTT. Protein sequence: CASSRGQGATTGELFF.

CDR3 DNA sequence: TGTGCCAGCAGGATGACAGGGTCCAATGAGCAGTTCTTC. The encoded protein is CASRMTGSNEQFF. The chain is built from TRBV6-1 and TRBJ2-1, with 7 bases identical to TRBD1. This CDR3 comprises 13 residues. Per the germline V gene, CDR1 is MNHNS and CDR2 is SASEGT. V was pared by 6 bases and J by 6 bases, with 5 bases of the junction left unmatched.

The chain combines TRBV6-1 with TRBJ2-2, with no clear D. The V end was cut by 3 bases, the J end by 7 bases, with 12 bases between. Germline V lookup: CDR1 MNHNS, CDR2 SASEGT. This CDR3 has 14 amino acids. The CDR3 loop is CASSEGRRVGELFF. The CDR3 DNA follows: TGTGCCAGCAGTGAGGGTCGGCGTGTCGGGGAGCTGTTTTTT.

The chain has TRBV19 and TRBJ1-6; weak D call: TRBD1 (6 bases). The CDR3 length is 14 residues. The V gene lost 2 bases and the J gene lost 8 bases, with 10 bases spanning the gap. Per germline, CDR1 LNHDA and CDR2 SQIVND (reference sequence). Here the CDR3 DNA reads TGTGCCAGTAGTATATCAGGGGATCATTCACCCCTCCACTTT. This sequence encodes CASSISGDHSPLHF.

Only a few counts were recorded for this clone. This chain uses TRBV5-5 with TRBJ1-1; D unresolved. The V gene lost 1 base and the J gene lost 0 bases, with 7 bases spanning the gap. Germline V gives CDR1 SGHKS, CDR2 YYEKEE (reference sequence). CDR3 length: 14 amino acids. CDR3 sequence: CASSLTAMNTEAFF. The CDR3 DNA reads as TGTGCCAGCAGCTTGACAGCAATGAACACTGAAGCTTTCTTT.

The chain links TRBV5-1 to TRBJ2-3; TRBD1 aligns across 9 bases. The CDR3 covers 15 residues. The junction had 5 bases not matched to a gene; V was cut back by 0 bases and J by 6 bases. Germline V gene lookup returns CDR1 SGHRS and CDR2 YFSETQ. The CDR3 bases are TGCGCCAGCAGCTTGGCGGGGGACAGGGTTGATACGCAGTATTTT. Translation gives CASSLAGDRVDTQYF.

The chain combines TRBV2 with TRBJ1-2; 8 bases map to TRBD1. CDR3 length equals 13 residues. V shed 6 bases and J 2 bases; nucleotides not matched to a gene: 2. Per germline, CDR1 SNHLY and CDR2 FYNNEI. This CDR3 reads CASRTGGNYGYTF. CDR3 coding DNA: TGTGCCAGCAGAACAGGGGGGAACTATGGCTACACCTTC.

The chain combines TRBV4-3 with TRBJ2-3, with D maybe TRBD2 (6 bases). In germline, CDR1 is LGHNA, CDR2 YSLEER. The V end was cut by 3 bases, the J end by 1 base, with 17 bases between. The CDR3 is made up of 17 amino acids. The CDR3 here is CASSHDFSGGGTDTQYF. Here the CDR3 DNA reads TGCGCCAGCAGCCATGATTTCTCGGGCGGGGGCACAGATACGCAGTATTTT.

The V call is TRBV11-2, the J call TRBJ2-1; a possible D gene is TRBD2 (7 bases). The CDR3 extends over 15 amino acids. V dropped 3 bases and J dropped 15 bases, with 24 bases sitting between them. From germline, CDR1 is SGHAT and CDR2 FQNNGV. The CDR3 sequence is CASSFRRSAGAFPFF. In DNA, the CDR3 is TGTGCCAGCAGCTTTCGTAGGTCTGCGGGGGCCTTTCCGTTCTTC. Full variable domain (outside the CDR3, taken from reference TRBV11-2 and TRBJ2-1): EAGVAQSPRYKIIEKRQSVAFWCNPISGHATLYWYQQILGQGPKLLIQFQNNGVVDDSQLPKDRFSAERLKGVDSTLKIQPAKLEDSAVYLCASSFRRSAGAFPFFGPGTRLTVL.

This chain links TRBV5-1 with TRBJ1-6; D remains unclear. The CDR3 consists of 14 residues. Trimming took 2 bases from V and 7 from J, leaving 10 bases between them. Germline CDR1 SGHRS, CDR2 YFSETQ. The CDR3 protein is CASSFLDTNSPLHF. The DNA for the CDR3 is TGCGCCAGCAGCTTTCTTGATACGAATTCACCCCTCCACTTT.

Here the CDR3 DNA reads TGCAGCGTCCCCGTGGCAGATACGCAGTATTTT. Residues: CSVPVADTQYF. The J gene is TRBJ2-3, the V gene TRBV29-1; the D is unclear. This CDR3 contains 11 residues. Germline V gene data show CDR1 as SQVTM and CDR2 as ANQGSEA. V shed 6 bases and J shed 4 bases, with 8 bases lying between them.

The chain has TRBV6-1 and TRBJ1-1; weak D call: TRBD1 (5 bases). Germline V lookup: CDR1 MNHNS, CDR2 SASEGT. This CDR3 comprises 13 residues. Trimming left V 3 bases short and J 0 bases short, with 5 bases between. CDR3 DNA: TGTGCCAGCAGTGACAGGGTGAACACTGAAGCTTTCTTT. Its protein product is CASSDRVNTEAFF.

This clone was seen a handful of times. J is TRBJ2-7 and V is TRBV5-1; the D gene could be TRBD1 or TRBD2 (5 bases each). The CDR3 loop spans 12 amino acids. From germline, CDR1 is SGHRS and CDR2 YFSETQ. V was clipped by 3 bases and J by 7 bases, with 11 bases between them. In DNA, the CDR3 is TGCGCCAGCAGCTCGACAGCGGTTGAGCAGTACTTC. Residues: CASSSTAVEQYF.

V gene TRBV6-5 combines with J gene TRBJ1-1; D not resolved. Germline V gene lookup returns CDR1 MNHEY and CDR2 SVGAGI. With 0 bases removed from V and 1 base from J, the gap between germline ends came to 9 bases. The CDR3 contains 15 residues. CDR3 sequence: CASSYSITRNTEAFF. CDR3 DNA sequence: TGTGCCAGCAGTTACTCGATTACAAGGAACACTGAAGCTTTCTTT.

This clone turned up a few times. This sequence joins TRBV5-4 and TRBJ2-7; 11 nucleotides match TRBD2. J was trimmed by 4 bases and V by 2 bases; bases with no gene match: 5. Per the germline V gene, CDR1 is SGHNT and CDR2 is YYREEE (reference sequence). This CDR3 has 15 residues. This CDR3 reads CASSFPSGGLYEQYF. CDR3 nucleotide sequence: TGTGCCAGCAGCTTTCCTAGCGGGGGGTTATACGAGCAGTACTTC. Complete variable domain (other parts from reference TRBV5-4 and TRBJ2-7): ETGVTQSPTHLIKTRGQQVTLRCSSQSGHNTVSWYQQALGQGPQFIFQYYREEENGRGNFPPRFSGLQFPNYSSELNVNALELDDSALYLCASSFPSGGLYEQYFGPGTRLTVT.

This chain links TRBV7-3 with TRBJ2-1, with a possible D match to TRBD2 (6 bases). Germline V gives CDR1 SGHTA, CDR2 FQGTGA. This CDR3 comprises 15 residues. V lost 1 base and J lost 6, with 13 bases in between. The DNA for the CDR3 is TGTGCCAGCAGCTTAATGGGGGGACGGTTCAATGAGCAGTTCTTC. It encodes CASSLMGGRFNEQFF.

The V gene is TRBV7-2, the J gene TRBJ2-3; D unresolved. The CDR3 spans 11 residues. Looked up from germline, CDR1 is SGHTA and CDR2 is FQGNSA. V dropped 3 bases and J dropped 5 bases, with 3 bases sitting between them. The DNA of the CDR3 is TGTGCCAGCAGCTTTGTAGATACGCAGTATTTT. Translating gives CASSFVDTQYF.

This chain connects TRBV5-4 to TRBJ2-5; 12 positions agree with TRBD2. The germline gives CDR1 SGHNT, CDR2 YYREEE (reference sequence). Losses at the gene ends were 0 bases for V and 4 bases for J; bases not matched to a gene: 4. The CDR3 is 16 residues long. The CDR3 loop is CASSLASGGGRETQYF. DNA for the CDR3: TGTGCCAGCAGCTTGGCTAGCGGGGGGGGTAGAGAGACCCAGTACTTC.